This T cell receptor beta chain was retrieved from a study of blood T cell repertoires in COVID-19. Study-level background: Sample material is recorded as cDNA or gDNA derived from T cells, B-cell-depleted T cells, or PBMCs.

The CDR3 length is 13 residues. Deletions cut 5 bases from V and 0 bases from J, with 7 bases between. CDR1 is MNHEY and CDR2 is SVGAGI in the germline V gene. As originally analysed: Researchers report that nucleated cell counts were estimated from reference gene primer amplification. Profiled with immunoSEQ multiplex PCR; TCRdb holds only in-frame clones, not every one. Clonal size and the V and J genes are those of that table, whereas D and trimming came from the DNA. This sample has 250,000 to 300,000 clones, with more than 70% found just once. This sequence joins TRBV6-5 and TRBJ1-1, with no clear D. This TCR was sampled from an elderly man with acute or convalescent COVID-19. The specimen sequenced was peripheral blood. Here the CDR3 reads CASSLRMNTEAFF. The CDR3 nucleotides are TGTGCCAGCAGTCTCAGGATGAACACTGAAGCTTTCTTT.